The clone carrying this T cell receptor (beta chain) has a handful of counts. The entry originates in a study of T-cell reconstitution after alpha-beta-depleted transplantation in children. The germline CDR1 and CDR2 sequences are SGHNT and YYREEE (reference sequence). This CDR3 spans 16 amino acids. Trimming stripped 4 bases from V and 4 bases from J, with 17 bases between. A library of TCRbeta sequences, prepared with unique molecular identifiers, was generated. TCRdb redid the calling of the PCR reads with MiXCR, one entry per CDR3 protein. Here the sample spans 360,000 or so distinct CDR3 sequences, roughly 20% being singletons.

The receptor comes from a human donor who donated a stem cell graft to a child with acute myeloid leukemia. Here the sequenced sample was PBMCs from the stem cell graft donor, taken from the stem cell graft. This chain connects TRBV5-4 to TRBJ2-2; D may match TRBD1 or TRBD2 (5 bases each). The CDR3 spells CASSNLARDLTGELFF. The CDR3 nucleotides read TGTGCCAGCAGCAATTTGGCCCGGGACCTCACCGGGGAGCTGTTTTTT.